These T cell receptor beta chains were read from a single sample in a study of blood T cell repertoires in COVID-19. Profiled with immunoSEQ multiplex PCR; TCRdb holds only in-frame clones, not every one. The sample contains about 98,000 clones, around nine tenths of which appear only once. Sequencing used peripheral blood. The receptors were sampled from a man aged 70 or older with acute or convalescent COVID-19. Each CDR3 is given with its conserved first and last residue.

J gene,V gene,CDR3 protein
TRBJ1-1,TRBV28,CASSLGGQGARTEAFF
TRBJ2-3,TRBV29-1,CSAGTTPTDTQYF
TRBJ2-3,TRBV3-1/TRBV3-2,CASSQGRGIRDTQYF
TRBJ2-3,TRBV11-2,CASSLGFRGGSDTQYF
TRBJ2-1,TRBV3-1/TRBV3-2,CASRDPGSRNEQFF
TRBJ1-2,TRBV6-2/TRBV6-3,CASSSDSYGYTF
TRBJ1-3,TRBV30,CAWGRSNSGNTIYF
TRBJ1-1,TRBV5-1,CASSYRVNTEAFF
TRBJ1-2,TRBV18,CASATPGTYYGYTF
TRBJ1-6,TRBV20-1,CSASWGGPGALHF
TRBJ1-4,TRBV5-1,CASSLDSSNEKLFF
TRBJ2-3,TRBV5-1,CASSLSVSDTDTQYF
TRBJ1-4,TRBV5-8,CASRNPQGSYEKLFF
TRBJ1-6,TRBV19,CASSTSVGAVESPLHF
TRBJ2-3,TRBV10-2,CASRPAGATDTQYF
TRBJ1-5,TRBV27,CASSPQQGSNQPQHF
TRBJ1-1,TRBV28,CASSPRTGLRTEAFF
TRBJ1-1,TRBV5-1,CASSPGWGESTEAFF
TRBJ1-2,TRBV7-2,CASSPLRSGIYGYTF
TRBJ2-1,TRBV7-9,CASSLVTGNRDTNEQFF
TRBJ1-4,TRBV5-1,CASRTARVDNEKLFF
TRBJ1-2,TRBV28,CASSPPGGDYGYTF
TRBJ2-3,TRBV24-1,CATSDSRVAGVTDTQYF
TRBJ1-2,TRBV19,CASSTDRGSNYGYTF
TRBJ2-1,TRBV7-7,CASSRNSGETRQFF
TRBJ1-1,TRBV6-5,CASSPTLNTEAFF
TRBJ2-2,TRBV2,CASSLPGLAFSGELFF
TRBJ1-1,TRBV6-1,CASSELTGEAEAFF